The 29 T cell receptor beta chains reported below all come from one sample, sequenced in a study of identical twins. TCRdb processed the 5' RACE reads anew with MiXCR; each CDR3 protein has one entry. The sample shows roughly 290,000 distinct CDR3 sequences, just under 9.5% of them seen only once. Another study also made use of these data, one on yellow fever vaccine responses in identical twins.

The sample consisted of CD8+ T cells sorted from blood. Receptor source: a young woman in good health.

This clonotype has a count of ten or more. At one of its ends the junction is not consistent with the germline gene, which may arise from a read error. The chain links TRBV7-7 to TRBJ2-2; D not resolved. The CDR3 totals 14 residues. From germline, CDR1 is SSHAT and CDR2 FNYEAQ (reference sequence). CDR3 bases: TGTGCTAGCAGCTTAGGTGTGAACACCGGGGAGCTGTTTTTT. It is translated as CASSLGVNTGELFF.

This clonotype was observed at least ten times. The chain recombines TRBV27 with TRBJ2-1; D is uncertain. The V end lost 9 bases, the J end lost 4 bases, and 10 bases lay between the germline ends. Germline CDR1 reads MNHEY; CDR2 reads SMNVEV (reference sequence). CDR3 length: 12 residues. In DNA form, the CDR3 reads TGTGCCAGTTACAAGAGTTACAATGAGCAGTTCTTC. Translating gives CASYKSYNEQFF.

This clonotype showed up just a few times. The V gene is TRBV24-1, the J gene TRBJ2-7; D may be TRBD1 (6 bases). Trimming removed 9 bases at V and 3 bases at J, with 14 bases between. Germline values: CDR1 KGHDR, CDR2 SFDVKD. The CDR3 spans 13 residues. The CDR3 is CATGSSQGYEQYF. The CDR3 DNA is TGTGCCACCGGGTCATCACAGGGCTACGAGCAGTACTTC.

This clonotype was found a few times. The chain carries TRBV6-2 or TRBV6-3 and TRBJ2-1, with TRBD2 matching over 8 bases. The V gene end was trimmed by 5 bases and the J gene end by 8 bases; junction bases not matched to a gene: 11. This CDR3 spans 15 amino acids. Germline assignment: CDR1 MNHEY and CDR2 SVGEGT. CDR3 residues: CASSTGPGLVYEQFF. The DNA for the CDR3 is TGTGCCAGCAGTACCGGACCGGGACTAGTCTATGAGCAGTTCTTC.

This clonotype was counted ten times or more. The chain couples TRBV24-1 to TRBJ2-5, with D unclear. CDR1 is KGHDR and CDR2 is SFDVKD in the germline V gene. This CDR3 comprises 11 residues. Trimming removed 2 bases from V and 6 bases from J, with 3 bases in between. Here the CDR3 reads CATSDYQTQYF. CDR3 bases: TGTGCCACCAGTGATTATCAGACCCAGTACTTC.

This clonotype has only a few counts. The V and J genes are TRBV4-2 and TRBJ2-5; tentative D call: TRBD1 (5 bases). Germline lookup yields CDR1 LGHNA and CDR2 YNFKEQ. This CDR3 region has 15 residues. V dropped 0 bases and J dropped 3 bases, with 11 bases sitting between them. The CDR3 sequence: CASSQDFGAEETQYF. The CDR3, as DNA: TGTGCCAGCAGCCAAGATTTTGGGGCCGAAGAGACCCAGTACTTC.

The chain employs TRBV4-1 and TRBJ1-5; D is possibly TRBD1 (6 bases). The germline V gene encodes CDR1 MGHRA and CDR2 YSYEKL. The V end lost 3 bases, the J end lost 7 bases, and 16 bases lay between the germline ends. The CDR3 runs to 15 residues. The CDR3 DNA reads as TGCGCCAGCAGCCAGGAACAGGGCCCCGGGCAGCCCCAGCATTTT. Translating it yields CASSQEQGPGQPQHF.

The J gene is TRBJ2-3, the V gene TRBV18, with 9 bases aligning to TRBD1. Losses at the gene ends were 5 bases for V and 3 bases for J; bases not matched to a gene: 3. The length of the CDR3 is 14 residues. Germline loops: CDR1 KGHSH, CDR2 LQKENI. The CDR3 region has the DNA TGTGCCAGCTCAGGGACAGGGTGGACAGATACGCAGTATTTT. Its protein product is CASSGTGWTDTQYF. The whole variable domain, remainder taken from reference TRBV18 and TRBJ2-3, is NAGVMQNPRHLVRRRGQEARLRCSPMKGHSHVYWYRQLPEEGLKFMVYLQKENIIDESGMPKERFSAEFPKEGPSILRIQQVVRGDSAAYFCASSGTGWTDTQYFGPGTRLTVL.

This clonotype occurred a few times. The chain carries TRBV5-6 and TRBJ1-1; maybe TRBD1 (6 bases). V dropped 8 bases and J dropped 5 bases, with 19 bases sitting between them. Germline CDR1 reads SGHDT; CDR2 reads YYEEEE. The CDR3 contains 14 residues. CDR3 protein: CASSPGHLGTEAFF. Here the CDR3 DNA reads TGTGCCAGTTCGCCGGGACATCTGGGGACTGAAGCTTTCTTT.

V usage is TRBV28 and J usage is TRBJ2-1; possibly TRBD2 for D (6 bases). Trimming took off 4 bases at V and 12 bases at J, with 16 bases between the two ends. CDR3 length: 13 residues. Germline CDR1 is MDHEN and CDR2 is SYDVKM. The CDR3 DNA sequence: TGTGCCAGCAGTTCGACTACCGGGACTGGGCAGTTCTTC. This encodes CASSSTTGTGQFF.

Remarks on this clonotype: At one boundary the junction diverges from the germline segment, which might be a read error. The rearrangement joins TRBV27 to TRBJ2-7; the D gene is possibly TRBD1 (6 bases). CDR3 length equals 13 residues. From germline, CDR1 is MNHEY and CDR2 SMNVEV (reference sequence). The CDR3 bases are TGTGCCAGCAGTGTATCAGGGGCCTACGAGCAGTACTTC. Residues: CASSVSGAYEQYF.

As DNA, the CDR3 is TGTGCCAGCCGCACTGGCGGGAGGGGGTACGAGCAGTACTTC. This translates into CASRTGGRGYEQYF. The chain is built from TRBV27 and TRBJ2-7, with 9 nucleotides matching TRBD2. The trim removed 8 bases at V and 4 bases at J, leaving 9 bases unmatched. This CDR3 region has 14 residues. Germline V gene sequence: CDR1 MNHEY, CDR2 SMNVEV (reference sequence).

This clonotype was observed at least ten times. The genes are TRBV11-2 and TRBJ2-2; D is ambiguous. The germline V and J ends were trimmed by 6 bases and 3 bases, with 5 bases remaining between them. The V gene's germline CDR1 is SGHAT and CDR2 FQNNGV. There are 12 residues in the CDR3. The CDR3 sequence: CASSRYTGELFF. CDR3 sequence (DNA): TGTGCCAGCAGTCGATACACCGGGGAGCTGTTTTTT.

This clonotype was picked up a small number of times. V gene TRBV5-5 combines with J gene TRBJ2-3; TRBD2 matches at 11 bases. CDR3 size: 17 residues. Looked up from germline, CDR1 is SGHKS and CDR2 is YYEKEE (reference sequence). V was clipped by 1 base and J by 2 bases; unmatched bases: 6. CDR3: CASSLTSGGPTTDTQYF. The CDR3 nucleotides are TGTGCCAGCAGCTTGACTAGCGGGGGACCAACCACAGATACGCAGTATTTT.

This clonotype appeared many times. This chain links TRBV13 with TRBJ2-7, with TRBD1 identical over 9 bases. Germline V gene sequence: CDR1 PRHDT, CDR2 FYEKMQ (reference sequence). The CDR3 has 15 residues. V trimming: 4 bases; J trimming: 3 bases; junction bases outside the gene matches: 7. The CDR3 loop is CASSSSGTGNYEQYF. The CDR3, as DNA: TGTGCCAGCAGCTCATCCGGGACAGGGAACTACGAGCAGTACTTC.

V is TRBV6-2 or TRBV6-3 and J is TRBJ2-4, with a tentative D call TRBD1 (6 bases). V was shortened by 4 bases and J by 0 bases, with 10 bases between the two germline ends. Germline assignment: CDR1 MNHEY and CDR2 SVGEGT. CDR3 size: 15 residues. This chain's CDR3 is CASSWTDLAKNIQYF. CDR3 DNA: TGTGCCAGCAGTTGGACAGACCTAGCCAAAAACATTCAGTACTTC.

This clonotype was seen a few times. This sequence joins TRBV29-1 and TRBJ2-3; TRBD2 aligns across 7 bases. Trimming cost V 6 bases and J 0 bases; bases outside gene matches: 9. The CDR3 has 15 residues. The V gene's germline CDR1 is SQVTM and CDR2 ANQGSEA. For the CDR3, the DNA is TGCAGCGTAGAACGCGCGGGGGAAAGCACAGATACGCAGTATTTT. Residues: CSVERAGESTDTQYF.

This clonotype showed up many times. This chain connects TRBV6-5 to TRBJ1-2; D gene uncertain. The ends were cut back, 2 bases at V and 7 bases at J, with 8 bases in the middle. The CDR3 runs to 12 residues. The germline V gene has CDR1 MNHEY and CDR2 SVGAGI. CDR3 bases: TGTGCCAGCAGTTACAAGGGTGTTGGCTACACCTTC. It yields the protein CASSYKGVGYTF.

This clonotype occurred a few times. The V call is TRBV12-3 or TRBV12-4, the J call TRBJ2-3, with D tentatively TRBD1 (6 bases). Trimming stripped 10 bases from V and 3 bases from J, with 11 bases between. CDR3 size: 12 residues. For the CDR3, the DNA is TGTGCCAACACTAGGGGGACAGATACGCAGTATTTT. Protein sequence: CANTRGTDTQYF.

This clonotype was found many times. The rearrangement joins TRBV28 to TRBJ2-1, with 12 positions matching TRBD2. Germline values: CDR1 MDHEN, CDR2 SYDVKM. This CDR3 has 17 amino acids. Trimming at V came to 5 bases and at J to 8 bases, leaving 13 bases not matched to a gene. The DNA of the CDR3 is TGTGCCAGCAGTCTTCCGACGACTAGCGGGAGCGGCGATGAGCAGTTCTTC. Its protein product is CASSLPTTSGSGDEQFF.

This clonotype has ten or more counts. The chain links TRBV9 to TRBJ1-1, with no clear D. Germline CDR1 is SGDLS and CDR2 is YYNGEE. V was cut by 0 bases and J by 2 bases, with 8 bases left in between. CDR3 size: 14 residues. The CDR3 region is CASSVEPLNTEAFF. Here the CDR3 DNA reads TGTGCCAGCAGCGTAGAACCGCTTAACACTGAAGCTTTCTTT.

The sample holds many counts of this clonotype. The rearrangement joins TRBV20-1 to TRBJ2-2; D is possibly TRBD1 (6 bases). The CDR3 is 13 amino acids. The germline CDR1 and CDR2 sequences are DFQATT and SNEGSKA (reference sequence). Deletions cut 5 bases from V and 6 bases from J, with 13 bases between. The CDR3 spells CSAFKTGSGELFF. In DNA form, the CDR3 reads TGCAGTGCTTTTAAAACAGGGTCCGGGGAGCTGTTTTTT.

This clonotype was counted only a few times. The rearrangement uses TRBV6-1 and TRBJ2-5, with TRBD1 as a possible D gene (5 bases). V was trimmed by 2 bases and J by 4 bases, leaving 11 bases between them. The germline V gene has CDR1 MNHNS and CDR2 SASEGT. The CDR3 is 14 residues long. The CDR3 region is CASSEIVGAETQYF. Written as DNA, the CDR3 is TGTGCCAGCAGTGAAATCGTAGGGGCAGAGACCCAGTACTTC.

This clonotype occurred a few times. The rearrangement joins TRBV7-8 to TRBJ2-4; maybe TRBD1 (5 bases). V was cut by 0 bases and J by 0 bases, with 9 bases left in between. Germline V lookup: CDR1 SGHVS, CDR2 FQNEAQ. This CDR3 comprises 16 residues. The CDR3 reads CASSLAGPLAKNIQYF. CDR3 coding DNA: TGTGCCAGCAGCTTAGCGGGGCCGTTAGCCAAAAACATTCAGTACTTC.

The chain links TRBV6-1 to TRBJ1-2; no definite D call. CDR3 length: 16 amino acids. Trimming stripped 0 bases from V and 0 bases from J, with 11 bases between. Germline V gene sequence: CDR1 MNHNS, CDR2 SASEGT. The CDR3 protein is CASSEAPGIANYGYTF. As DNA, the CDR3 is TGTGCCAGCAGTGAAGCCCCCGGAATAGCTAACTATGGCTACACCTTC.

This clonotype was observed at least ten times. J is TRBJ2-2 and V is TRBV10-3; 7 nucleotides agree with TRBD1. V shed 6 bases, J shed 6 bases, and the junction held 10 bases outside the gene matches. Germline loops: CDR1 ENHRY, CDR2 SYGVKD. This CDR3 comprises 15 residues. The DNA for the CDR3 is TGTGCCATCAGCGGGACAGCCCGAGTTCCCGGGGAGCTGTTTTTT. Its translation: CAISGTARVPGELFF.

The chain has TRBV6-4 and TRBJ2-1; D ambiguous. The V and J ends lost 0 bases and 7 bases respectively, with 4 bases between them. The germline V gene encodes CDR1 MRHNA and CDR2 SNTAGT. The CDR3 sequence is 12 residues long. CDR3 nucleotide sequence: TGTGCCAGCAGTGACTCCCAGAATGAGCAGTTCTTC. This encodes CASSDSQNEQFF.

V is TRBV28 and J is TRBJ2-3; 9 bases align to TRBD2. The CDR3 loop spans 15 amino acids. From germline, CDR1 is MDHEN and CDR2 SYDVKM. Trimming took 6 bases from V and 4 from J; bases not matched to a gene: 8. In nucleotides, the CDR3 is TGTGCCAGCAGCAAGGGGACTAGCAGGGCAGATACGCAGTATTTT. It is translated as CASSKGTSRADTQYF.

Many counts were recorded for this clonotype. This chain connects TRBV11-2 to TRBJ1-4; no clear D gene. The germline V and J ends were trimmed by 10 bases and 7 bases, with 10 bases remaining between them. The CDR3 contains 11 residues. The germline CDR1 and CDR2 sequences are SGHAT and FQNNGV. CDR3 residues: CATSGSEKLFF. As DNA, the CDR3 is TGTGCCACCAGTGGAAGTGAAAAACTGTTTTTT.